The 24 T cell receptor beta chains in this list originate from one sample, sequenced in a study of shared clonotypes between healthy human individuals. Generated by immunoSEQ multiplex PCR, the TCRdb table keeps only in-frame clones and is missing some. The table has approximately 980,000 clones, over 75% seen once; the top ten hold approximately 1.5%. Sequenced: memory CD4+ T cells sorted from blood. The subset was: CD45RA-negative fraction. The origin of the receptors is a man between 18 and 29 years old in good health.

A word on this clone: Its ends do not fully match the called genes, so a read error is possible. The chain links TRBV30 to TRBJ2-3, with a weak D call TRBD2 (5 bases). Germline V gene sequence: CDR1 GTSNPN, CDR2 SVGIG (reference sequence). This CDR3 is 13 amino acids long. CDR3 DNA sequence: TGTGCCTGGGGTGTGAGGGTCACAGATACGCAGTATTTT. Amino acids: CAWGVRVTDTQYF.

The chain employs TRBV13 and TRBJ1-6; TRBD1 is a possible D gene (5 bases). Germline CDR1 is PRHDT and CDR2 is FYEKMQ (reference sequence). CDR3 size: 13 residues. V was pared by 5 bases and J by 11 bases, with 13 bases between. The CDR3 region is CASSAQVPAPLHF. CDR3 nucleotide sequence: TGTGCCAGCAGCGCACAGGTACCGGCACCCCTCCACTTT.

The chain is built from TRBV6-1 and TRBJ1-2; possibly TRBD1 for D (5 bases). The V end was cut by 3 bases, the J end by 5 bases, with 10 bases between. There are 13 residues in the CDR3. Germline-derived CDR1 and CDR2 are MNHNS and SASEGT. The CDR3 DNA reads as TGTGCCAGCAGTGAGGCAGGGCGGTATGGCTACACCTTC. It encodes CASSEAGRYGYTF.

The chain employs TRBV6-1 and TRBJ1-2, with a tentative D call TRBD1 (6 bases). Germline V gene sequence: CDR1 MNHNS, CDR2 SASEGT. The CDR3 has 14 amino acids. V shed 6 bases and J shed 6 bases, with 17 bases lying between them. The CDR3 nucleotides read TGTGCCAGCAGGAATAACAGGGTGCGGGATGGCTACACCTTC. Protein: CASRNNRVRDGYTF.

The genes are TRBV28 and TRBJ1-2; no clear D gene. Germline CDR1 MDHEN, CDR2 SYDVKM. The CDR3 contains 14 residues. Trimming cost V 6 bases and J 0 bases, with 11 bases left between them. The CDR3 loop is CASSLQQANYGYTF. CDR3 nucleotide sequence: TGTGCCAGCAGCTTGCAGCAAGCTAACTATGGCTACACCTTC.

V gene TRBV15 combines with J gene TRBJ2-1; D gene ambiguous. Trimming took 0 bases from V and 2 from J, leaving 11 bases between them. Germline CDR1 reads LNHNV; CDR2 reads YYDKDF (reference sequence). The CDR3 is made up of 16 amino acids. CDR3 protein: CATSRDPLPPYNEQFF. The CDR3 DNA follows: TGTGCCACCAGCAGAGATCCCCTACCCCCCTACAATGAGCAGTTCTTC.

J is TRBJ2-7 and V is TRBV29-1; 9 bases match TRBD1. CDR1 and CDR2 (germline): SQVTM, ANQGSEA. J gave up 5 bases and V 4 bases, and 9 bases lay outside the gene matches. This CDR3 is built from 14 residues. The DNA for the CDR3 is TGCAGCGTTGCGCTAAAAACAGGGGGCGACGAGCAGTACTTC. It codes for CSVALKTGGDEQYF.

The count of this clone is one. The CDR3 reads CAWSVLAGAGELFF. Here the CDR3 DNA reads TGTGCCTGGAGTGTACTAGCGGGAGCCGGGGAGCTGTTTTTT. The J gene is TRBJ2-2, the V gene TRBV30; TRBD2 matches 11 bases. V dropped 0 bases and J dropped 6; count of bases not matched to a gene: 0. The CDR3 has 14 amino acids. From germline, CDR1 is GTSNPN and CDR2 SVGIG (reference sequence).

V gene TRBV4-2 combines with J gene TRBJ2-1; D is perhaps TRBD2 (5 bases). The length of the CDR3 is 14 residues. The V end was cut by 0 bases, the J end by 8 bases, with 11 bases between. Germline CDR1 reads LGHNA; CDR2 reads YNFKEQ. The CDR3 protein is CASSQEGGGDEQFF. The CDR3 DNA sequence: TGTGCCAGCAGCCAAGAAGGAGGCGGCGATGAGCAGTTCTTC.

This clone is a singleton in its sample. The rearrangement links TRBV6-6 to TRBJ1-5; TRBD1 agrees at 7 bases. The V gene's germline CDR1 is MNHNY and CDR2 SVGAGI (reference sequence). The CDR3 is 13 residues long. J gave up 4 bases and V 11 bases, and 8 bases lay outside the gene matches. CDR3 nucleotide sequence: TGTGCCGTCCTGGACAGGCCAAATCAGCCCCAGCATTTT. Its translation: CAVLDRPNQPQHF.

This chain uses TRBV10-3 with TRBJ2-2; TRBD2 might be the D (6 bases). Germline loops: CDR1 ENHRY, CDR2 SYGVKD. V dropped 5 bases and J dropped 0 bases, with 10 bases sitting between them. This CDR3 contains 15 residues. The CDR3 region is CAISSSAPNTGELFF. The CDR3 DNA is TGTGCCATCAGTTCTAGCGCCCCGAACACCGGGGAGCTGTTTTTT.

V is TRBV27 and J is TRBJ2-4, with 7 bases lining up with TRBD2. The CDR3 contains 16 residues. V lost 6 bases, J lost 3 bases, and 11 bases stayed unmatched. Germline assignment: CDR1 MNHEY and CDR2 SMNVEV (reference sequence). The CDR3 sequence is CASRPTGGSGKNIQYF. CDR3 sequence (DNA): TGTGCCAGCAGACCCACGGGAGGTTCCGGCAAAAACATTCAGTACTTC.

This clone was detected a few times. Other DNA sequences in the sample encode the same CDR3. The chain couples TRBV15 to TRBJ1-2, with TRBD1 identical over 8 bases. The CDR3 contains 14 residues. Per the germline V gene, CDR1 is LNHNV and CDR2 is YYDKDF (reference sequence). The junction had 6 bases not matched to a gene; V was cut back by 4 bases and J by 5 bases. In nucleotides, the CDR3 is TGTGCCACCAGCATATCAGGGGGCGGGTATGGCTACACCTTC. Protein: CATSISGGGYGYTF.

In this sample, this clone turned up a few times. V usage is TRBV7-2 and J usage is TRBJ1-5, with D maybe TRBD1 (5 bases). Looked up from germline, CDR1 is SGHTA and CDR2 is FQGNSA. V was trimmed by 1 base and J by 6 bases, leaving 13 bases between them. The CDR3 length is 15 residues. Here the CDR3 DNA reads TGTGCCAGCAGCTTAGAAGGACACCCAGTTCAGCCCCAGCATTTT. It specifies CASSLEGHPVQPQHF.

The CDR3 reads CASSYLPGYNEQFF. The CDR3 DNA follows: TGTGCCAGCAGTTACTTACCCGGTTACAATGAGCAGTTCTTC. The rearrangement uses TRBV6-6 and TRBJ2-1; D uncertain. Looked up from germline, CDR1 is MNHNY and CDR2 is SVGAGI (reference sequence). The CDR3 runs to 14 residues. V dropped 1 base and J dropped 4 bases, with 8 bases sitting between them.

As concerns this clone: Other nucleotide sequences from this sample produce the same CDR3. V usage is TRBV19 and J usage is TRBJ2-3; D is unresolved. CDR1 and CDR2 (germline): LNHDA, SQIVND (reference sequence). The CDR3 runs 13 residues. V was pared by 3 bases and J by 3 bases, with 7 bases between. CDR3 in amino acids: CASSIPGTDTQYF. The CDR3 nucleotides read TGTGCCAGTAGTATTCCTGGGACAGATACGCAGTATTTT.

This clone was seen only once. The rearrangement links TRBV11-3 to TRBJ2-1, with TRBD1 matching over 8 bases. Unmatched junction bases numbered 9, after V lost 1 base and J lost 7 bases. The CDR3 sequence is 16 residues long. CDR1 SGHNT and CDR2 YENEEA come from the germline V gene. The CDR3 DNA follows: TGTGCCAGCAGCTTAGGCCGCGGACAGGGTATTAATGAGCAGTTCTTC. Amino acid sequence: CASSLGRGQGINEQFF.

The chain recombines TRBV6-5 with TRBJ2-7; D not resolved. Germline V gene data show CDR1 as MNHEY and CDR2 as SVGAGI. V lost 8 bases, J lost 13 bases, and 21 bases lay in between. This CDR3 spans 12 amino acids. Here the CDR3 DNA reads TGTGCCAGCGGAAGGAGCCTGGGATGCGAATACTTC. Translated, it gives CASGRSLGCEYF.

The rearrangement joins TRBV6-5 to TRBJ1-2; tentative D call: TRBD1 (5 bases). V lost 2 bases and J 0 bases, leaving 10 bases between the germline ends. The germline CDR1 and CDR2 sequences are MNHEY and SVGAGI. The CDR3 extends over 15 amino acids. CDR3 in DNA: TGTGCCAGCAGTTACCATAGGGGATCTAACTATGGCTACACCTTC. This sequence encodes CASSYHRGSNYGYTF.

This chain uses TRBV7-3 with TRBJ2-2; the D is unclear. The CDR3 has 12 amino acids. V lost 5 bases and J lost 7, with 8 bases in between. Germline V lookup: CDR1 SGHTA, CDR2 FQGTGA. CDR3 loop: CASSPNGGELFF. The CDR3 DNA is TGTGCCAGCAGCCCCAATGGCGGGGAGCTGTTTTTT.

The J gene is TRBJ1-2, the V gene TRBV28; the D is unclear. Between the trimmed V and J ends, which lost 1 base and 3 bases, there was a span of 6 bases. This CDR3 spans 13 amino acids. Germline V gene data show CDR1 as MDHEN and CDR2 as SYDVKM. CDR3 amino acids: CASSLSFDYGYTF. The CDR3 nucleotides read TGTGCCAGCAGTTTATCTTTCGACTATGGCTACACCTTC.

The chain joins TRBV19 to TRBJ1-2, with D unresolved. Germline loops: CDR1 LNHDA, CDR2 SQIVND (reference sequence). The CDR3 is 14 amino acids. V gave up 6 bases and J gave up 0 bases, with 11 bases separating them. CDR3 sequence: CASRRVPANYGYTF. DNA for the CDR3: TGTGCCAGTAGGAGAGTTCCGGCTAACTATGGCTACACCTTC.

This clone was counted a few times. The DNA for the CDR3 is TGTGCCAGCAGTGGCAGGGTCGAGCAGTACTTC. It specifies CASSGRVEQYF. This rearrangement joins TRBV2 to TRBJ2-5; D might be TRBD1 (5 bases). The J call may be mistaken, given a closer DNA end match to TRBJ2-7. Germline-derived CDR1 and CDR2 are SNHLY and FYNNEI. CDR3 length equals 11 residues.

The chain carries TRBV2 and TRBJ2-7, with D perhaps TRBD1 or TRBD2 (6 bases each). Germline CDR1 SNHLY, CDR2 FYNNEI. V gave up 2 bases and J gave up 3 bases, with 14 bases separating them. The CDR3 contains 15 residues. This chain's CDR3 is CASSEQGGSIYEQYF. CDR3 coding DNA: TGTGCCAGCAGTGAACAAGGGGGGTCCATCTACGAGCAGTACTTC.